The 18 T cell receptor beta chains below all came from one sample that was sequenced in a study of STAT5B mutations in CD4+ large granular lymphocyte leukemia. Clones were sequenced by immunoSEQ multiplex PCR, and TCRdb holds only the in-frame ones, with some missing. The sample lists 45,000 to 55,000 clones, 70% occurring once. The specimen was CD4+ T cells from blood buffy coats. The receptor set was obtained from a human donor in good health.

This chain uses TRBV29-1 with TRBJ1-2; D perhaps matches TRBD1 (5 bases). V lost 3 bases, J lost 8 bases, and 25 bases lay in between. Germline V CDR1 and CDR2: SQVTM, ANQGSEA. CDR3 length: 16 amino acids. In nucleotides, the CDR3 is TGCAGCGTTGAGAATATAGTTAATAGGGGCCGGGGGGGCTACACCTTC. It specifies CSVENIVNRGRGGYTF.

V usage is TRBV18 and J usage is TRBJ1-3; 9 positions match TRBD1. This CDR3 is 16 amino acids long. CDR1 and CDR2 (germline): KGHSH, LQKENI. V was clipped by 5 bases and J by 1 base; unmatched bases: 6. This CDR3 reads CASSATGGISGNTIYF. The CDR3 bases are TGTGCCAGCTCAGCGACAGGGGGGATTTCTGGAAACACCATATATTTT.

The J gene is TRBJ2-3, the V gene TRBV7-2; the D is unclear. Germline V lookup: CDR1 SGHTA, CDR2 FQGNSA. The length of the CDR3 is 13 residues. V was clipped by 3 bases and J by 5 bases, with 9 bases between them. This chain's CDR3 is CASSFLLQDTQYF. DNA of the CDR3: TGTGCCAGCAGCTTTTTGCTTCAAGATACGCAGTATTTT.

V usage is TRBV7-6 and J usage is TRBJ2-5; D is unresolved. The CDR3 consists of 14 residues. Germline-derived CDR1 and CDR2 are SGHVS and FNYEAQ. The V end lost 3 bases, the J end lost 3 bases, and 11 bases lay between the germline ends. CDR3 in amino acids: CASSFQVMEETQYF. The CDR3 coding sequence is TGTGCCAGCAGCTTCCAGGTTATGGAAGAGACCCAGTACTTC.

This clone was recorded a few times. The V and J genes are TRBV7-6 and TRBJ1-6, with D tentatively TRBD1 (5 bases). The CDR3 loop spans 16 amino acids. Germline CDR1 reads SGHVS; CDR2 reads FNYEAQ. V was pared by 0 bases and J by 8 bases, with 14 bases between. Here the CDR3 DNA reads TGTGCCAGCAGCTTAGCGCTCACAGGTTATGATTCACCCCTCCACTTT. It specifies CASSLALTGYDSPLHF.

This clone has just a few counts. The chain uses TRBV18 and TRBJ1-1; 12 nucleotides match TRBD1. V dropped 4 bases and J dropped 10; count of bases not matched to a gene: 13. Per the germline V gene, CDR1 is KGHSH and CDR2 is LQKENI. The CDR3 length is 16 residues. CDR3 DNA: TGTGCCAGCTCACAGACCGGGACAGGGGGCGAGAGGGTAGCTTTCTTT. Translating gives CASSQTGTGGERVAFF.

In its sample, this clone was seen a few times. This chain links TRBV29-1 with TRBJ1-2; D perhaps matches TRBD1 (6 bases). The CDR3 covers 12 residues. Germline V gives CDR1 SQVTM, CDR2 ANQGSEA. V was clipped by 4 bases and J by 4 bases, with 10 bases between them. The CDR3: CSVGDTGYGYTF. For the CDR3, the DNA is TGCAGCGTTGGGGACACCGGCTATGGCTACACCTTC. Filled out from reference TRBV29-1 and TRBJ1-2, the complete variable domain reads SAVISQKPSRDICQRGTSLTIQCQVDSQVTMMFWYRQQPGQSLTLIATANQGSEATYESGFVIDKFPISRPNLTFSTLTVSNMSPEDSSIYLCSVGDTGYGYTFGSGTRLTVV.

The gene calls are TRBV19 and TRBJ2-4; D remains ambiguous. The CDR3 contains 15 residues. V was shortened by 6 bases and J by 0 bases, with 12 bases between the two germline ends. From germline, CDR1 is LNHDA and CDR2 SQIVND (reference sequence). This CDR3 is CASSVLGIAKNIQYF. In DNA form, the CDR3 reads TGTGCCAGTAGCGTTCTCGGCATAGCCAAAAACATTCAGTACTTC.

In DNA form, the CDR3 reads TGCGCCAGCAGAAAATATAGCAATCAGCCCCAGCATTTT. The encoded protein is CASRKYSNQPQHF. The V and J genes are TRBV10-1 and TRBJ1-5; D ambiguous. CDR3 length: 13 residues. From germline, CDR1 is WNHNN and CDR2 SYGVQD (reference sequence). V shed 6 bases and J shed 0 bases, with 6 bases lying between them.

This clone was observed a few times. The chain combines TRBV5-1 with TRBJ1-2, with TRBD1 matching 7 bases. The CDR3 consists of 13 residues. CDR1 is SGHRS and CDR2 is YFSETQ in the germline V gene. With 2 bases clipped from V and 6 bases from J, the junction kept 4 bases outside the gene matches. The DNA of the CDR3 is TGCGCCAGCAGCTTTGCAGGGGGGAATGGCTACACCTTC. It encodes CASSFAGGNGYTF.

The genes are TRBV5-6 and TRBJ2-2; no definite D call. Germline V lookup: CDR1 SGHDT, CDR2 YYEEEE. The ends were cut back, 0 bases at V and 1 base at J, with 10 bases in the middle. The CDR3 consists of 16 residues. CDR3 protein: CASSLVGRKNTGELFF. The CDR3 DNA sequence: TGTGCCAGCAGCTTGGTCGGCAGGAAGAACACCGGGGAGCTGTTTTTT.

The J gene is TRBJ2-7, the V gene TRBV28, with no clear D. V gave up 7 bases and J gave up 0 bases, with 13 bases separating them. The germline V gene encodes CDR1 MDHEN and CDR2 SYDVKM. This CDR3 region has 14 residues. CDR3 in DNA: TGTGCCAGCATTAGTTCCGGGTCCTCCTACGAGCAGTACTTC. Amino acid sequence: CASISSGSSYEQYF.

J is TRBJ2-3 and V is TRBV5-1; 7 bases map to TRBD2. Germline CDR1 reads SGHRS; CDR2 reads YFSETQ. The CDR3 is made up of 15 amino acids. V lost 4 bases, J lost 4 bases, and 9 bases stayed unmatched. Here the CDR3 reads CASSPPGGGSDTQYF. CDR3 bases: TGCGCCAGCAGCCCCCCTGGCGGGGGATCAGATACGCAGTATTTT.

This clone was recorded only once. CDR3: CASSPRTNSGANVLTF. CDR3 nucleotide sequence: TGTGCCAGCAGTCCCCGGACGAACTCTGGGGCCAACGTCCTGACTTTC. The genes are TRBV28 and TRBJ2-6, with unresolved D. Germline CDR1 is MDHEN and CDR2 is SYDVKM. CDR3 length: 16 amino acids. The V end lost 5 bases, the J end lost 0 bases, and 11 bases lay between the germline ends. Full variable domain (missing parts from reference TRBV28 and TRBJ2-6): DVKVTQSSRYLVKRTGEKVFLECVQDMDHENMFWYRQDPGLGLRLIYFSYDVKMKEKGDIPEGYSVSREKKERFSLILESASTNQTSMYLCASSPRTNSGANVLTFGAGSRLTVL.

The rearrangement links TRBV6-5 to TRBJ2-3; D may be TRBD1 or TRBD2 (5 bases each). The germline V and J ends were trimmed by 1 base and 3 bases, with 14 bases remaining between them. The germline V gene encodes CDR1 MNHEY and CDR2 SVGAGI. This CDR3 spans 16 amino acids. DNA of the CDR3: TGTGCCAGCAGTTACTTCGTGGGGACGTGGACAGATACGCAGTATTTT. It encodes CASSYFVGTWTDTQYF.

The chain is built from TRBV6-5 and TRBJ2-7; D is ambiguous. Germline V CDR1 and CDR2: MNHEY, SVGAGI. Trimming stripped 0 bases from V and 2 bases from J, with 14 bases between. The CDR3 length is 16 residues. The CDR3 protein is CASSYSAGSTTYEQYV. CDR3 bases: TGTGCCAGCAGTTACTCGGCCGGGTCTACAACCTACGAGCAGTACGTC.

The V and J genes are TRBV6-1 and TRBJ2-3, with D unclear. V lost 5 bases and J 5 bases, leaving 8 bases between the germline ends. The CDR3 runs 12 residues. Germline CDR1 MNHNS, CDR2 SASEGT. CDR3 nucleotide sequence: TGTGCCAGCAGTCTTACAAGAGATACGCAGTATTTT. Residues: CASSLTRDTQYF.

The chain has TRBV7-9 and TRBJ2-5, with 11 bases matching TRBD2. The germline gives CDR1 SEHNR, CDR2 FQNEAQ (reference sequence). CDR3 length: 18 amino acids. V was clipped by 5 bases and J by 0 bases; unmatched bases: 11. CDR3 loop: CASSPKSSGGLYQETQYF. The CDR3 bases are TGTGCCAGCAGCCCCAAGTCTAGCGGGGGGCTGTACCAAGAGACCCAGTACTTC.